This TCR beta chain derives from a study of blood T cell repertoires in COVID-19. About the research overall: COVID-19 samples collected from the United States, Italy and Spain covered acute and convalescent phases. In each case, the material was cDNA or gDNA derived from T cells, B-cell-depleted T cells, or PBMCs.

Patients of the Seattle cohort, enrolled during active infection, were followed longitudinally. Original processing notes: From reference gene primer amplification, estimates of nucleated cell counts were derived. Clones were sequenced by immunoSEQ multiplex PCR, and TCRdb holds only the in-frame ones, with some missing. Clone size and V and J calls were adopted from that table, with D and trimming inferred from the DNA. The profile shows a few hundred thousand clones, roughly 89% of them singletons. This clone was counted a single time. Germline-derived CDR1 and CDR2 are SGHAT and FQNNGV. Trimming cost V 8 bases and J 1 base, with 12 bases left between them. The length of the CDR3 is 13 residues.

Material: peripheral blood. This clonotype was sampled from a woman aged 55-75 years with COVID-19, enrolled during active disease. The gene calls are TRBV11-2 and TRBJ2-7; the D is unclear. CDR3 DNA: TGTGCCAGCCGCAACACACCGTCCTACGAGCAGTACTTC. Translated: CASRNTPSYEQYF.